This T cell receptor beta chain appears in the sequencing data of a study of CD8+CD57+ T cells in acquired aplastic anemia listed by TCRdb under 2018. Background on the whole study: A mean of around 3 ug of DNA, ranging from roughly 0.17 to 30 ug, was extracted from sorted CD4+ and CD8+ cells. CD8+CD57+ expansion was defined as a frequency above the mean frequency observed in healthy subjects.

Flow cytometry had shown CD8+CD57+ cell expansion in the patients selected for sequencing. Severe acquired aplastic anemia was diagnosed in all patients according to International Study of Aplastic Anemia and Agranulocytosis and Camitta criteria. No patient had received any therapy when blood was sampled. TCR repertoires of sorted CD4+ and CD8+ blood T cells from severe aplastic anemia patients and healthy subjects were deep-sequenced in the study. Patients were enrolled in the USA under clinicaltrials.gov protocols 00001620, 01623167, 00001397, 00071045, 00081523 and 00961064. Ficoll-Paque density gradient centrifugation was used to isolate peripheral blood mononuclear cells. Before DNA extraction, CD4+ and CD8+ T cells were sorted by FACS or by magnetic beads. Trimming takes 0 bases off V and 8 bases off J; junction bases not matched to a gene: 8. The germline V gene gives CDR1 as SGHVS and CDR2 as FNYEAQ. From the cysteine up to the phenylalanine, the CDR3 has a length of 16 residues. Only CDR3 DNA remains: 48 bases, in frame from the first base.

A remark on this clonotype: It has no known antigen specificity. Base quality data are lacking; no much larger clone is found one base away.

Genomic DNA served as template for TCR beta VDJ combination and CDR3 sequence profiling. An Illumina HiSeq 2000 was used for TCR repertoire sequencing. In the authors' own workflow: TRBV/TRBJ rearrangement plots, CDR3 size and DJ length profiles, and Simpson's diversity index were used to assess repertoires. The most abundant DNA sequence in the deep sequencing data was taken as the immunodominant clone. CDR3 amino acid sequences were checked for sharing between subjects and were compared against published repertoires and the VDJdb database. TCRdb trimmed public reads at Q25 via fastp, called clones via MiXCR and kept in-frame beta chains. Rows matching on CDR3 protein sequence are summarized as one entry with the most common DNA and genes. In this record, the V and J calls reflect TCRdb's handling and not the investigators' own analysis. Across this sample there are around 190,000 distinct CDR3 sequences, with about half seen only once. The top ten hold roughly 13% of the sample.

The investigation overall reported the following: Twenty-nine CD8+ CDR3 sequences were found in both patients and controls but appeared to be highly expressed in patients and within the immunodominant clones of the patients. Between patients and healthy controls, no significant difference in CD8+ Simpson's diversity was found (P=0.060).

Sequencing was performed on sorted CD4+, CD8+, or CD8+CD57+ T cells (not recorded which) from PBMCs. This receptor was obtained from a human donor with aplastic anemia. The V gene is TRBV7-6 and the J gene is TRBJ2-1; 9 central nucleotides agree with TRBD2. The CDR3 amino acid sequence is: CASSLASSGRTHEQFF. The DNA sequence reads TGTGCCAGCAGCTTAGCCTCCAGCGGGAGGACCCATGAGCAGTTCTTC.